A single sample is the source of the 17 T cell receptor beta chains below, sequenced in a study of blood T cell repertoires in COVID-19. The assay was immunoSEQ multiplex PCR, and TCRdb's table has in-frame clones only and misses some. The data contain around 300,000 clones, around four fifths of them seen just once; the ten biggest clones take up about 4%. Sequenced sample: peripheral blood. All receptors derive from a woman in her fifties or sixties with active or convalescent COVID-19.

This chain links TRBV15 with TRBJ2-1, with 12 positions matching TRBD1. The V segment lost 5 bases and the J segment 7 bases; nucleotides outside the gene matches: 12. Germline V gene data show CDR1 as LNHNV and CDR2 as YYDKDF (reference sequence). CDR3 length: 17 residues. The CDR3 nucleotides read TGTGCCACCAGCCCCGGCGGGGGACAGGGGGCAAGGAATGAGCAGTTCTTC. The encoded protein is CATSPGGGQGARNEQFF.

This rearrangement joins TRBV28 to TRBJ1-1, with a possible D match to TRBD1 (5 bases). V was trimmed by 4 bases and J by 5 bases, leaving 14 bases between them. The V gene's germline CDR1 is MDHEN and CDR2 SYDVKM. The CDR3 extends over 14 amino acids. The CDR3 nucleotides are TGTGCCAGCAGTTCCCTCAGGGTGGGGACTGAAGCTTTCTTT. Translating gives CASSSLRVGTEAFF.

The chain is built from TRBV5-1 and TRBJ2-7; 11 bases are shared with TRBD2. CDR1 SGHRS and CDR2 YFSETQ come from the germline V gene. The CDR3 extends over 15 amino acids. The V gene end was trimmed by 4 bases and the J gene end by 4 bases; junction bases not matched to a gene: 7. The CDR3 protein is CASSKTSGISYEQYF. CDR3 DNA: TGCGCCAGCAGCAAGACTAGCGGGATTTCTTACGAGCAGTACTTC.

The chain recombines TRBV29-1 with TRBJ1-5; possible D gene TRBD1, 6 bases. CDR3 length: 13 residues. V shed 7 bases and J shed 3 bases, with 13 bases lying between them. The germline gives CDR1 SQVTM, CDR2 ANQGSEA. The CDR3: CSAADSTNQPQHF. The CDR3 coding sequence is TGCAGCGCTGCGGACAGCACCAATCAGCCCCAGCATTTT. Looking up the rest from reference TRBV29-1 and TRBJ1-5 gives the full variable domain: SAVISQKPSRDICQRGTSLTIQCQVDSQVTMMFWYRQQPGQSLTLIATANQGSEATYESGFVIDKFPISRPNLTFSTLTVSNMSPEDSSIYLCSAADSTNQPQHFGDGTRLSIL.

This clone was picked up one time. The chain couples TRBV18 to TRBJ2-1; D unresolved. CDR1 and CDR2 from the germline V gene are KGHSH and LQKENI. Trimming stripped 6 bases from V and 4 bases from J, with 13 bases between. This CDR3 has 14 amino acids. This chain's CDR3 is CASSLDWQYNEQFF. CDR3 in DNA: TGTGCCAGCTCGCTCGATTGGCAGTACAATGAGCAGTTCTTC. Full variable domain (missing parts from reference TRBV18 and TRBJ2-1): NAGVMQNPRHLVRRRGQEARLRCSPMKGHSHVYWYRQLPEEGLKFMVYLQKENIIDESGMPKERFSAEFPKEGPSILRIQQVVRGDSAAYFCASSLDWQYNEQFFGPGTRLTVL.

This clone was found once. This chain links TRBV27 with TRBJ1-6; D is perhaps TRBD1 (6 bases). This CDR3 spans 16 amino acids. Germline V CDR1 and CDR2: MNHEY, SMNVEV (reference sequence). Between the trimmed V and J ends, which lost 4 bases and 0 bases, there was a span of 10 bases. CDR3 bases: TGTGCCAGCAGTTCCGGACAGATCTCCTATAATTCACCCCTCCACTTT. Protein sequence: CASSSGQISYNSPLHF.

The rearrangement uses TRBV27 and TRBJ2-7, with 8 positions matching TRBD2. From germline, CDR1 is MNHEY and CDR2 SMNVEV (reference sequence). V lost 6 bases, J lost 5 bases, and 15 bases stayed unmatched. The CDR3 is made up of 16 amino acids. The chain's CDR3 is CASRKRIAGRTDEQYF. The CDR3 DNA reads as TGTGCCAGCAGAAAACGTATAGCGGGGAGGACCGACGAGCAGTACTTC.

The count of this clone is one. Other nucleotide sequences in the sample specify the same CDR3. The chain is built from TRBV19 and TRBJ1-1, with a weak D call TRBD1 (6 bases). CDR1 LNHDA and CDR2 SQIVND come from the germline V gene (reference sequence). This CDR3 region has 12 residues. The V end was cut by 7 bases, the J end by 2 bases, with 8 bases between. The CDR3 spells CASKQGNTEAFF. In DNA, the CDR3 is TGTGCCAGTAAACAGGGCAACACTGAAGCTTTCTTT.

This chain uses TRBV28 with TRBJ1-5, with TRBD1 matching 8 bases. This CDR3 region has 22 residues. Germline V gives CDR1 MDHEN, CDR2 SYDVKM. V lost 5 bases, J lost 0 bases, and 24 bases stayed unmatched. Here the CDR3 reads CASSPAGTGLRKGTDSNQPQHF. In DNA, the CDR3 is TGTGCCAGCAGTCCGGCCGGGACAGGTCTTCGCAAGGGCACTGATAGCAATCAGCCCCAGCATTTT.

The chain joins TRBV10-3 to TRBJ1-3, with 8 bases identical to TRBD1. This CDR3 comprises 16 residues. The J segment lost 4 bases and the V segment lost 11 bases, leaving 16 bases of the junction unmatched. Germline assignment: CDR1 ENHRY and CDR2 SYGVKD. Here the CDR3 DNA reads TGTGCCGCACGCTCCACGGACAGGGCTTCGGGAAACACCATATATTTT. This sequence encodes CAARSTDRASGNTIYF.

This clone was detected once. V and J are TRBV29-1 and TRBJ1-2, with a tentative D call TRBD1 (5 bases). Germline loops: CDR1 SQVTM, CDR2 ANQGSEA. The CDR3 has 13 residues. The V and J ends lost 0 bases and 8 bases respectively, with 13 bases between them. In DNA, the CDR3 is TGCAGCGTTGAAGATTCAGGGTTGGTCGGCTACACCTTC. Translated, it gives CSVEDSGLVGYTF.

The chain has TRBV6-4 and TRBJ2-5; TRBD2 matches at 11 bases. V lost 0 bases, J lost 5 bases, and 8 bases stayed unmatched. CDR1 MRHNA and CDR2 SNTAGT come from the germline V gene. The CDR3 sequence is 17 residues long. The CDR3 nucleotides read TGTGCCAGCAGTGACTCAGGTAGCGGGAGGGCCCGGGAGACCCAGTACTTC. This gives the protein CASSDSGSGRARETQYF.

The genes are TRBV12-3 or TRBV12-4 and TRBJ1-1, with a weak D call TRBD1 (5 bases). The CDR3 sequence is 13 residues long. The V end was cut by 5 bases, the J end by 5 bases, with 12 bases between. The CDR3 loop reads CASSPSTVTEAFF. DNA of the CDR3: TGTGCCAGCAGTCCGTCGACAGTAACTGAAGCTTTCTTT.

The V and J genes are TRBV28 and TRBJ2-2; D is perhaps TRBD1 (5 bases). The ends were cut back, 5 bases at V and 5 bases at J, with 9 bases in the middle. Germline assignment: CDR1 MDHEN and CDR2 SYDVKM. The length of the CDR3 is 13 residues. The CDR3 DNA sequence: TGTGCCAGCAGTCCCCAGGGAACCGGGGAGCTGTTTTTT. Translating it yields CASSPQGTGELFF.

This rearrangement joins TRBV28 to TRBJ1-1; 7 bases match TRBD1. This CDR3 has 13 residues. J was trimmed by 7 bases and V by 5 bases; bases with no gene match: 7. Germline assignment: CDR1 MDHEN and CDR2 SYDVKM. In DNA form, the CDR3 reads TGTGCCAGCAGTACCGGGACAGCAAGTGAAGCTTTCTTT. Translated: CASSTGTASEAFF.

J is TRBJ1-5 and V is TRBV3-1 (or the pseudogene TRBV3-2); D uncertain. Germline V gene lookup returns CDR1 LGHDT and CDR2 YNNKEL (reference sequence). The CDR3 is 13 residues long. V lost 3 bases, J lost 4 bases, and 7 bases lay in between. The CDR3 spells CASSQGVNQPQHF. CDR3 sequence (DNA): TGTGCCAGCAGCCAGGGAGTTAATCAGCCCCAGCATTTT.

The DNA for the CDR3 is TGCGCCAGCAGCTTGGAGGGGGTATTGGATGGCTACACCTTC. Residues: CASSLEGVLDGYTF. V is TRBV5-1 and J is TRBJ1-2; tentatively, D is TRBD1 (6 bases). The CDR3 has 14 amino acids. CDR1 is SGHRS and CDR2 is YFSETQ in the germline V gene. V lost 0 bases to trimming and J lost 6 bases, with 12 bases between them.